Below are 25 T cell receptor beta chains sequenced from a single sample in a study of T cell responses to AZD1222 COVID-19 vaccine. Clones were sequenced by immunoSEQ multiplex PCR, and TCRdb holds only the in-frame ones, with some missing. The sample lists about 160,000 clones; 75% to 95% were seen once. The sequencing here drew on peripheral blood, taken on day 0 of AZD1222 vaccination. Receptor source: an adult in good health.

This chain uses TRBV6-4 with TRBJ2-7, with D perhaps matching TRBD1 or TRBD2 (5 bases each). Germline values: CDR1 MRHNA, CDR2 SNTAGT. Trimming removed 5 bases from V and 1 base from J, with 12 bases in between. The CDR3 totals 14 residues. In DNA, the CDR3 is TGTGCCAGCAGTCCCGGGACCGATTCCTACGAGCAGTACTTC. Amino acid sequence: CASSPGTDSYEQYF.

The J gene is TRBJ1-2, the V gene TRBV21-1; the DNA was not used to check the table's D call, TRBD1. TRBV21-1 is a known pseudogene. This CDR3 comprises 16 residues. CDR3 sequence: CASSKGDRTANYGYTF. In nucleotides, the CDR3 is TGTGCCAGCAGCAAAGGGGACAGAACTGCTAACTATGGCTACACCTTC.

The rearrangement uses TRBV5-5 and TRBJ1-2; tentative D call: TRBD1 (5 bases). This CDR3 has 12 amino acids. V shed 3 bases and J shed 5 bases, with 8 bases lying between them. In germline, CDR1 is SGHKS, CDR2 YYEKEE (reference sequence). CDR3 amino acids: CASSSREYGYTF. For the CDR3, the DNA is TGTGCCAGCAGCTCCAGGGAATATGGCTACACCTTC.

CDR3 region: CASSGTSGPSTDTQYF. Written as DNA, the CDR3 is TGTGCCAGCAGCGGGACTAGCGGGCCTAGCACAGATACGCAGTATTTT. This rearrangement joins TRBV9 to TRBJ2-3; 11 bases line up with TRBD2. The CDR3 extends over 16 amino acids. J was trimmed by 0 bases and V by 3 bases; bases with no gene match: 3. The germline CDR1 and CDR2 sequences are SGDLS and YYNGEE.

The chain employs TRBV6-5 and TRBJ1-2; 8 bases fit TRBD1. With V trimmed by 2 bases and J by 8 bases, 10 bases remained unmatched. Looked up from germline, CDR1 is MNHEY and CDR2 is SVGAGI. The CDR3 length is 15 residues. The CDR3 bases are TGTGCCAGCAGTTACGCGGCGGACAGGGTCTCCGGCTACACCTTC. As protein: CASSYAADRVSGYTF.

CDR3 protein: CASSPGPRGYGYTF. In DNA, the CDR3 is TGTGCCAGCAGTCCCGGGCCTCGCGGCTATGGCTACACCTTC. The chain uses TRBV27 and TRBJ1-2, with D unclear. Per the germline V gene, CDR1 is MNHEY and CDR2 is SMNVEV (reference sequence). This CDR3 region has 14 residues. Trimming took off 5 bases at V and 4 bases at J, with 14 bases between the two ends.

This chain links TRBV7-6 with TRBJ2-7; 7 positions match TRBD1. CDR3 length equals 13 residues. The germline V gene encodes CDR1 SGHVS and CDR2 FNYEAQ. The V and J ends lost 6 bases and 2 bases, in that order; junction bases with no gene match: 4. The CDR3 region has the DNA TGTGCCAGCAGTTTTGACAGGGCCTACGAGCAGTACTTC. Translated: CASSFDRAYEQYF. Filled out from reference TRBV7-6 and TRBJ2-7, the complete variable domain reads GAGVSQSPRYKVTKRGQDVALRCDPISGHVSLYWYRQALGQGPEFLTYFNYEAQQDKSGLPNDRFSAERPEGSISTLTIQRTEQRDSAMYRCASSFDRAYEQYFGPGTRLTVT.

The CDR3 DNA is TGTGCCAGCACTACCGGGGGCCTAGTGGCAGATACGCAGTATTTT. Amino acids: CASTTGGLVADTQYF. The chain recombines TRBV18 with TRBJ2-3, with D perhaps TRBD1 or TRBD2 (6 bases each). V lost 8 bases, J lost 4 bases, and 19 bases lay in between. The CDR3 is 15 amino acids. CDR1 is KGHSH, CDR2 LQKENI, per germline.

The table lists this clone with a count of one. The chain couples TRBV4-1 to TRBJ1-1, with no clear D. Trimming removed 0 bases at V and 0 bases at J, with 8 bases between. Germline lookup yields CDR1 MGHRA and CDR2 YSYEKL. The CDR3 is 15 amino acids. CDR3 region: CASSQDSGMNTEAFF. The CDR3, as DNA: TGCGCCAGCAGCCAAGATTCCGGGATGAACACTGAAGCTTTCTTT.

The J gene is TRBJ2-7, the V gene TRBV12-3 or TRBV12-4; no firm D call. The CDR3 runs 12 residues. With 0 bases removed from V and 9 bases from J, the gap between germline ends came to 9 bases. The CDR3 sequence is CASSLAQVGQYF. The CDR3 bases are TGTGCCAGCAGTTTAGCCCAGGTAGGGCAGTACTTC.

The rearrangement links TRBV5-1 to TRBJ2-3; 12 positions agree with TRBD2. The V segment lost 0 bases and the J segment 5 bases; nucleotides outside the gene matches: 13. The CDR3 spans 19 residues. CDR1 and CDR2 (germline): SGHRS, YFSETQ. The chain's CDR3 is CASSLAYALAGGPIDTQYF. Here the CDR3 DNA reads TGCGCCAGCAGCTTGGCCTATGCCCTAGCGGGGGGGCCTATAGATACGCAGTATTTT.

The gene calls are TRBV12-1 and TRBJ2-7; TRBD1, the table's D call, lacks a check against the DNA. TRBV12-1 is a known pseudogene. CDR3 length: 20 amino acids. CDR3 bases: TGTGCCAGCAGCTCAGAAATACAGGGGTACCCTTCTACAGAGACCTACGAGCAGTACTTC. Translating it yields CASSSEIQGYPSTETYEQYF.

The V and J genes are TRBV27 and TRBJ2-7, with 11 positions matching TRBD1. Germline CDR1 reads MNHEY; CDR2 reads SMNVEV (reference sequence). The CDR3 consists of 20 residues. The trim removed 1 base at V and 0 bases at J, leaving 14 bases unmatched. The CDR3 region is CASSLFPPTGTGGVSYEQYF. CDR3 nucleotide sequence: TGTGCCAGCAGTTTATTTCCCCCCACCGGGACAGGGGGTGTCTCCTACGAGCAGTACTTC.

V and J are TRBV25-1 and TRBJ2-1; 12 positions match TRBD2. The CDR3 totals 16 residues. Germline V gene sequence: CDR1 MGHDK, CDR2 SYGVNS. J lost 4 bases, V lost 2 bases, and 3 bases had no gene match. The CDR3 DNA is TGTGCCAGCAGTGAAGCTAGCGGGGGGGCATACAATGAGCAGTTCTTC. Amino acid sequence: CASSEASGGAYNEQFF.

J is TRBJ1-3 and V is TRBV3-1 (or the pseudogene TRBV3-2); D perhaps matches TRBD1 (6 bases). Between the trimmed V and J ends, which lost 4 bases and 5 bases, there was a span of 12 bases. Germline V lookup: CDR1 LGHDT, CDR2 YNNKEL (reference sequence). The CDR3 is made up of 14 amino acids. The chain's CDR3 is CASSPDRFRNTIYF. The CDR3 DNA is TGTGCCAGCAGCCCTGACAGGTTCCGAAACACCATATATTTT.

This chain connects TRBV5-8 to TRBJ2-3; D gene uncertain. The CDR3 contains 13 residues. V was shortened by 7 bases and J by 2 bases, with 11 bases between the two germline ends. Germline V gene lookup returns CDR1 SGHTS and CDR2 YDEGEE. The CDR3 DNA follows: TGTGCCAGCCGAATCCTATACACAGATACGCAGTATTTT. Protein sequence: CASRILYTDTQYF.

This chain connects TRBV10-1 to TRBJ2-7; TRBD1 aligns across 10 bases. V lost 4 bases and J lost 2; bases outside the gene matches: 11. The CDR3 covers 17 residues. Germline V lookup: CDR1 WNHNN, CDR2 SYGVQD (reference sequence). CDR3 nucleotide sequence: TGCGCCAGCAGTGGTGGAAGTCAAGGGACAGGGGCCTACGAGCAGTACTTC. This codes for CASSGGSQGTGAYEQYF.

This chain links TRBV10-1 with TRBJ2-7; TRBD2 matches at 7 bases. The ends lost 5 bases at V and 6 bases at J; junction bases unmatched: 10. This CDR3 spans 14 amino acids. Germline CDR1 WNHNN, CDR2 SYGVQD (reference sequence). In DNA, the CDR3 is TGCGCCAGCAGTCGCCTGACTAGCAGCGGCGAGCAGTACTTC. It yields the protein CASSRLTSSGEQYF.

This clone was counted a single time. The genes are TRBV7-2 and TRBJ2-7; the D call may be TRBD1 or TRBD2 (5 bases each). The germline V gene has CDR1 SGHTA and CDR2 FQGNSA. V gave up 3 bases and J gave up 7 bases, with 13 bases separating them. This CDR3 is 13 amino acids long. CDR3 DNA sequence: TGTGCCAGCAGCTTTCCACCGGGACCTGAGCAGTACTTC. Translated: CASSFPPGPEQYF.

The chain carries TRBV28 and TRBJ1-5; a possible D gene is TRBD1 (6 bases). Germline loops: CDR1 MDHEN, CDR2 SYDVKM. The CDR3 length is 16 residues. Trimming left V 5 bases short and J 4 bases short, with 18 bases between. As DNA, the CDR3 is TGTGCCAGCAGTCTATACCCGGGGGGGGCTAATCAGCCCCAGCATTTT. Encoded protein: CASSLYPGGANQPQHF.

The chain combines TRBV12-3 or TRBV12-4 with TRBJ1-2; no definite D call. Trimming removed 6 bases at V and 0 bases at J, with 5 bases between. This CDR3 is built from 12 residues. This CDR3 reads CASRPPNYGYTF. The CDR3 bases are TGTGCCAGCAGGCCTCCTAACTATGGCTACACCTTC.

The chain uses TRBV7-3 and TRBJ2-1; D not certain. V gave up 5 bases and J gave up 4 bases, with 18 bases separating them. There are 16 residues in the CDR3. Germline CDR1 reads SGHTA; CDR2 reads FQGTGA. The CDR3 sequence: CASSQSPTLPYNEQFF. The CDR3 DNA sequence: TGTGCCAGCAGCCAGAGCCCGACGTTACCTTACAATGAGCAGTTCTTC.

V usage is TRBV19 and J usage is TRBJ2-1, with TRBD2 matching over 8 bases. Unmatched junction bases numbered 3, after V lost 3 bases and J lost 2 bases. This CDR3 is 15 amino acids long. Looked up from germline, CDR1 is LNHDA and CDR2 is SQIVND (reference sequence). The CDR3 loop is CASSMASGPYNEQFF. CDR3 nucleotides: TGTGCCAGTAGTATGGCTAGCGGGCCCTACAATGAGCAGTTCTTC.

This chain joins TRBV5-1 and TRBJ2-1; a possible D gene is TRBD2 (6 bases). The CDR3 is 13 residues long. Germline V CDR1 and CDR2: SGHRS, YFSETQ. V was shortened by 2 bases and J by 8 bases, with 11 bases between the two germline ends. The CDR3 sequence: CASSFGAGYEQFF. CDR3 DNA sequence: TGCGCCAGCAGCTTTGGGGCGGGGTATGAGCAGTTCTTC.

Note on this clone: This same CDR3 is encoded by further DNA sequences in the sample. V gene TRBV6-2 or TRBV6-3 combines with J gene TRBJ1-1; D is uncertain. Germline assignment: CDR1 MNHEY and CDR2 SVGEGT. Trimming left V 0 bases short and J 1 base short, with 6 bases between. This CDR3 is 14 amino acids long. CDR3: CASSYSGRNTEAFF. CDR3 nucleotides: TGTGCCAGCAGTTACTCGGGCAGGAACACTGAAGCTTTCTTT.